This T cell receptor beta chain was obtained from a study of OX40 agonist ivuxolimab in advanced cancers. Study at large: Dose-escalation patients had hepatocellular carcinoma, melanoma, renal cell or head and neck cancer.

Some clones are missing from TCRdb's copy, which holds only in-frame ones; the method was immunoSEQ multiplex PCR. The repertoire holds around 80,000 clones, with about 86% as singletons. Losses at the gene ends were 4 bases for V and 5 bases for J; bases not matched to a gene: 7. CDR1 is MNHNS, CDR2 SASEGT, per germline. CDR3 length: 15 residues. Patients were ruled out by autoimmune disease history or systemic immunosuppression. The J gene is TRBJ2-5, the V gene TRBV6-1; the match to TRBD1 covers 10 bases. Source: CD4+ or CD8+ T cells sorted from blood, taken in a trial of the OX40 agonist ivuxolimab. The TCR comes from an adult with an advanced solid tumor such as melanoma, head and neck, liver or kidney cancer. This chain's CDR3 is CASSADRGRGETQYF. CDR3 sequence (DNA): TGTGCCAGCAGTGCAGACAGGGGGCGGGGGGAGACCCAGTACTTC.